This T cell receptor beta chain comes out of a study of blood T cell repertoires in COVID-19. Study-level background: COVID-19 samples, acute and convalescent, were from the United States, Italy and Spain.

J lost 5 bases, V lost 7 bases, and 17 bases had no gene match. The V gene's germline CDR1 is SNHLY and CDR2 FYNNEI. CDR3 length equals 19 residues. The method was immunoSEQ multiplex PCR; TCRdb's version includes in-frame clones alone and lacks a portion of them. The table has over 85,000 clones, about 78% seen once. V gene TRBV2 combines with J gene TRBJ2-1, with 13 bases matching TRBD2. This clonotype originated in a man aged 55-75 years with active or convalescent COVID-19. The material sequenced was peripheral blood. CDR3 nucleotides: TGTGCCAGCACCAGACGCCCGACTAGCGGGAGGACCTGGGACAATGAGCAGTTCTTC. This sequence encodes CASTRRPTSGRTWDNEQFF. Using reference TRBV2 and TRBJ2-1 for the parts outside the CDR3, the full variable domain is EPEVTQTPSHQVTQMGQEVILRCVPISNHLYFYWYRQILGQKVEFLVSFYNNEISEKSEIFDDQFSVERPDGSNFTLKIRSTKLEDSAMYFCASTRRPTSGRTWDNEQFFGPGTRLTVL.